This passage covers 5 T cell receptor beta chains from one sample sequenced in a study of cytomegalovirus exposure and HLA in healthy donors (dated by TCRdb to the late 2010s). Receptor amplification or capture employed the immunoSEQ multiplex PCR assay. For the multiplex PCR, a mixture combining 60 forward primers for TCR Vbeta segments and 13 reverse primers for TCR Jbeta segments was used. In TCRdb, the immuneACCESS table is reduced to in-frame sequences with V and J assigned. These tables do not hold every clone; where another copy was compared, an unresolved V gene accounts for under half, and the others remain unexplained. The sample profile shows about 160,000 clones; roughly four fifths of them were found once. The ten largest clones represent about 11% of the sample. The sequenced sample was PBMCs. The receptors were gathered from a man in his fifties or sixties in good health and CMV-seropositive.

This clone was seen a single time. V and J are TRBV15 and TRBJ1-4, with D hard to call. CDR3 length: 16 residues. In germline, CDR1 is LNHNV, CDR2 YYDKDF (reference sequence). V lost 5 bases and J lost 2, with 15 bases in between. For the CDR3, the DNA is TGTGCCACCAGCCGATACCCCACGGAGACTAATGAAAAACTGTTTTTT. Amino acids: CATSRYPTETNEKLFF. Drawing the rest from reference TRBV15 and TRBJ1-4, the complete variable domain is DAMVIQNPRYQVTQFGKPVTLSCSQTLNHNVMYWYQQKSSQAPKLLFHYYDKDFNNEADTPDNFQSRRPNTSFCFLDIRSPGLGDTAMYLCATSRYPTETNEKLFFGSGTQLSVL.

In this sample, this clone turned up once. V and J are TRBV7-9 and TRBJ2-3; TRBD2 matches at 7 bases. Germline CDR1 is SEHNR and CDR2 is FQNEAQ (reference sequence). Losses at the gene ends were 5 bases for V and 1 base for J; bases not matched to a gene: 0. The CDR3 sequence is 13 residues long. The CDR3, as DNA: TGTGCCAGCAGCCGGGGGGGCACAGATACGCAGTATTTT. Its translation: CASSRGGTDTQYF. The full variable domain, in which reference TRBV7-9 and TRBJ2-3 provide the parts outside the CDR3, is DTGVSQNPRHKITKRGQNVTFRCDPISEHNRLYWYRQTLGQGPEFLTYFQNEAQLEKSRLLSDRFSAERPKGSFSTLEIQRTEQGDSAMYLCASSRGGTDTQYFGPGTRLTVL.

The V call is TRBV30, the J call TRBJ2-5; 8 bases align to TRBD1. Unmatched junction bases numbered 16, after V lost 2 bases and J lost 5 bases. Germline V lookup: CDR1 GTSNPN, CDR2 SVGIG (reference sequence). CDR3 length: 17 amino acids. CDR3 DNA sequence: TGTGCCTGGAGTTCAGGACAGGGATTTCCCCCTGCGGAGACCCAGTACTTC. It yields the protein CAWSSGQGFPPAETQYF.

This clone appeared a few times. The V and J genes are TRBV7-9 and TRBJ2-5; 7 bases align to TRBD2. The trim removed 3 bases at V and 5 bases at J, leaving 12 bases unmatched. This CDR3 contains 16 residues. CDR1 SEHNR and CDR2 FQNEAQ come from the germline V gene (reference sequence). Here the CDR3 DNA reads TGTGCCAGCAGCTTTCGTCGGGGGGTAACGGGGGAGACCCAGTACTTC. It is translated as CASSFRRGVTGETQYF.

This sequence joins TRBV28 and TRBJ1-2; TRBD1 agrees at 10 bases. CDR3 length: 13 residues. Germline loops: CDR1 MDHEN, CDR2 SYDVKM. The V and J ends lost 8 bases and 7 bases, in that order; junction bases with no gene match: 7. The CDR3 reads CASRTGGIAGYTF. In DNA, the CDR3 is TGTGCCAGCCGGACAGGGGGTATCGCTGGCTACACCTTC.